These 14 T cell receptor beta chains came from one sample sequenced in a study of cytomegalovirus exposure and HLA in healthy donors. A multiplex PCR was run with 60 Vbeta primers and 13 Jbeta primers. The repertoire was sequenced with immunoSEQ multiplex PCR; TCRdb's copy has only in-frame clones and lacks some. The sample holds about 95,000 clones, approximately 85% seen once. The sequenced sample was PBMCs. Receptors originate from a man aged 30 to 45 in good health and CMV-seropositive.

The chain couples TRBV5-1 to TRBJ2-5; no reliable D call. CDR1 SGHRS and CDR2 YFSETQ come from the germline V gene. The CDR3 runs 14 residues. The V end lost 4 bases, the J end lost 3 bases, and 13 bases lay between the germline ends. The chain's CDR3 is CASSVMRSEETQYF. CDR3 coding DNA: TGCGCCAGCAGCGTTATGAGGAGTGAAGAGACCCAGTACTTC.

The V and J genes are TRBV28 and TRBJ2-7, with TRBD1 matching over 8 bases. The CDR3 consists of 14 residues. CDR1 and CDR2 from the germline V gene are MDHEN and SYDVKM. V shed 6 bases and J 5 bases; nucleotides not matched to a gene: 9. CDR3 in amino acids: CASSKTGERNEQYF. The CDR3 coding sequence is TGTGCCAGCAGCAAGACAGGGGAAAGGAACGAGCAGTACTTC.

This chain joins TRBV7-9 and TRBJ1-6; maybe TRBD1 (6 bases). Germline CDR1 and CDR2: SEHNR and FQNEAQ (reference sequence). Trimming took 5 bases from V and 7 from J, leaving 12 bases between them. The CDR3 consists of 14 residues. CDR3 in DNA: TGTGCCAGCAGCCTGACAGGCCTCAATTCACCCCTCCACTTT. As protein: CASSLTGLNSPLHF.

The chain has TRBV10-2 and TRBJ1-2; D call uncertain. This CDR3 comprises 14 residues. CDR1 and CDR2 from the germline V gene are WSHSY and SAAADI. Trimming shortened V by 3 bases and J by 4 bases, and 12 bases separated the two germline ends. CDR3 sequence (DNA): TGCGCCAGCAGTGAAGCCGGGGTTGTCTATGGCTACACCTTC. Its protein is CASSEAGVVYGYTF.

The V call is TRBV11-2, the J call TRBJ2-7; D might be TRBD1 (5 bases). This CDR3 has 16 amino acids. Germline values: CDR1 SGHAT, CDR2 FQNNGV. V lost 2 bases, J lost 3 bases, and 17 bases lay in between. Written as DNA, the CDR3 is TGTGCCAGCAGCTTAAGCCTCCAGCTGGGGCTCTACGAGCAGTACTTC. Amino acids: CASSLSLQLGLYEQYF.

The chain links TRBV6-1 to TRBJ2-6; the match to TRBD1 covers 8 bases. The junction had 17 bases not matched to a gene; V was cut back by 3 bases and J by 4 bases. The CDR3 runs 20 residues. Germline CDR1 reads MNHNS; CDR2 reads SASEGT. Here the CDR3 DNA reads TGTGCCAGCAGTGACCGCGACAGGGGAAGGGCCCAGAGGGGGGCCAACGTCCTGACTTTC. Translation: CASSDRDRGRAQRGANVLTF.

The V and J genes are TRBV9 and TRBJ2-3; D possibly corresponds to TRBD1 (5 bases). Between the trimmed V and J ends, which lost 6 bases and 3 bases, there was a span of 20 bases. CDR1 and CDR2 (germline): SGDLS, YYNGEE. This CDR3 contains 16 residues. CDR3 sequence reads: CASTGGRGPWTDTQYF. CDR3 in DNA: TGTGCCAGCACCGGCGGTAGGGGCCCTTGGACAGATACGCAGTATTTT.

The chain employs TRBV19 and TRBJ2-5; a possible D gene is TRBD2 (6 bases). CDR3 size: 16 residues. With 5 bases removed from V and 5 bases from J, the gap between germline ends came to 21 bases. CDR1 is LNHDA, CDR2 SQIVND, per germline (reference sequence). The CDR3 region has the DNA TGTGCCAGTAGTTCCAGACTAGACCGTCATGGGGAGACCCAGTACTTC. It encodes CASSSRLDRHGETQYF.

Worth noting for this clone: The junction differs from germline at one of its ends, possibly a read error. The chain is built from TRBV7-9 and TRBJ1-2; tentatively, D is TRBD1 (6 bases). The CDR3 has 15 residues. The germline gives CDR1 SEHNR, CDR2 FQNEAQ (reference sequence). The CDR3 DNA sequence: TGTGCCAGCACCTTAGCCATGGCAGGGGCTTATGACTACACCTTC. This gives the protein CASTLAMAGAYDYTF.

This clone was counted only a few times. The chain links TRBV6-5 to TRBJ1-4; weak D call: TRBD1 (6 bases). CDR3 length: 15 residues. Trimming stripped 4 bases from V and 5 bases from J, with 14 bases between. The germline CDR1 and CDR2 sequences are MNHEY and SVGAGI. The CDR3 spells CASSSRSGANEKLFF. The CDR3, as DNA: TGTGCCAGCAGTTCTCGGTCAGGGGCCAATGAAAAACTGTTTTTT.

This chain connects TRBV2 to TRBJ2-2; 9 nucleotides line up with TRBD1. The CDR3 is 15 amino acids. J gave up 3 bases and V 5 bases, and 4 bases lay outside the gene matches. Germline V gene sequence: CDR1 SNHLY, CDR2 FYNNEI. In DNA form, the CDR3 reads TGTGCCAGCAGTCGGGACAGGGTGGACACCGGGGAGCTGTTTTTT. It is translated as CASSRDRVDTGELFF.

The V call is TRBV6-1, the J call TRBJ2-1; TRBD1 matches at 8 bases. Losses at the gene ends were 6 bases for V and 8 bases for J; bases not matched to a gene: 3. Per germline, CDR1 MNHNS and CDR2 SASEGT. The CDR3 runs to 12 residues. CDR3 sequence (DNA): TGTGCCAGCAGAGCACAGGGGGATGAGCAGTTCTTC. This sequence encodes CASRAQGDEQFF.

This clone has just a few counts. This chain links TRBV19 with TRBJ1-5, with D tentatively TRBD1 (6 bases). Trimming cost V 3 bases and J 5 bases, with 14 bases left between them. CDR1 is LNHDA and CDR2 is SQIVND in the germline V gene (reference sequence). The CDR3 totals 15 residues. CDR3 in DNA: TGTGCCAGTAGTATTGACAGGTTCCCTCATCAGCCCCAGCATTTT. It yields the protein CASSIDRFPHQPQHF.

The V and J genes are TRBV12-5 and TRBJ1-5, with TRBD1 identical over 10 bases. V trimming: 5 bases; J trimming: 6 bases; junction bases outside the gene matches: 7. CDR1 LGHNT and CDR2 FRNRAP come from the germline V gene. This CDR3 region has 15 residues. CDR3: CASGPGQGEGQPQHF. Here the CDR3 DNA reads TGTGCTAGTGGTCCTGGACAGGGGGAGGGTCAGCCCCAGCATTTT.